This T cell receptor beta chain was recovered during a study of blood T cell repertoires in COVID-19. Study-level information: There were acute and convalescent COVID-19 samples, and they came from the United States, Italy and Spain. The cDNA or gDNA used as material had been derived from T cells, B-cell-depleted T cells, or PBMCs.

The trim removed 7 bases at V and 3 bases at J, leaving 6 bases unmatched. Per the germline V gene, CDR1 is SNHLY and CDR2 is FYNNEI. The CDR3 runs to 14 residues. Per the original data handling: Quantification of nucleated cells was approximated via reference gene primer amplification. Clones were read by immunoSEQ multiplex PCR, and TCRdb kept only the in-frame ones, dropping some. That table gives V, J and clone size, and the DNA gave D and trimming. Of tens of thousands of clones listed, about 89% are singletons. Sequencing was done on a sample of peripheral blood. The rearrangement uses TRBV2 and TRBJ1-5, with 7 bases fitting TRBD1. The clonotype originates from a human donor in a cohort sampled during active COVID-19. The CDR3, as DNA: TGTGCCAGCAAGGCAGGGGGGTCCAATCAGCCCCAGCATTTT. It translates to CASKAGGSNQPQHF.